The sequence of this T cell receptor beta chain was determined in a study of tumor-infiltrating lymphocytes in primary liver carcinoma (dated by TCRdb to 2015 to 2018). A note on the overall study: Hepatocellular carcinoma (four) or combined HCC and intrahepatic cholangiocarcinoma (one) was present in the five patients, who were three men and two women aged 30 to 69 years. Reproducibility between technical replicate repertoires was high, with correlation coefficients above 0.98 and mean shared-clone rates roughly 0.91. Samples yielded roughly 3.65 to 7.13 million productive TCRbeta reads; read depth did not differ significantly between tissue types. The tumors of the five patients were staged as T1-T3 N0M0, with maximum diameters ranging from about 4.2 to 11 cm. TCRbeta repertoire sequencing covered 35 specimens from 5 patients: about 25 tumor regions, 5 adjacent noncancerous liver tissues and 5 peripheral blood samples. Across five regions of each liver tumor, along with adjacent normal tissue and blood, the study brought together TCRbeta repertoire sequencing, expression microarrays and whole-exome sequencing.

In the case of this clonotype: Its antigen is still unknown. Mismatch with germline at one junction end may stem from a read error.

The CDR3 runs 15 amino acids, cysteine and phenylalanine included. The retained sequence is limited to the CDR3, 45 bases, with the frame set at the first base. TCRbeta-specific cDNA was reverse-transcribed from around 0.45 ug total RNA using a constant-region primer and ProtoScript II reverse transcriptase. Three nested multiplex PCR rounds, following a slightly modified ARM-PCR procedure, were used to build the TCRbeta libraries. Multiplex TRBV1-TRBV30 forward primers and a Cbeta reverse primer were used in the first two PCR rounds, each of which was run for around 10 cycles. Sample barcodes and Illumina adapters were added in a final 25-cycle PCR with Deep VentR polymerase. Before sequencing, amplicons between 200 and 500 bp were purified from gel using a QIAquick gel extraction kit. An Illumina HiSeq 2500 was used to sequence the TCRbeta amplicons, generating 250-bp paired-end reads. Per the source publication's procedure: Quality trimming of reads was performed with Trimmomatic v0.33, and paired reads were merged with FLASH v1.2.11 so that full CDR3 sequences could be recovered. V, D and J germline segments were assigned to the rearranged TCRbeta sequences using MiGEC v1.2.1b. Clonotype statistics and Shannon-Wiener diversity indices were calculated with VDJtools v1.0.0. Except for diversity analysis, only the 250 most abundant clonotypes of each sample were used in subsequent analyses to reduce sampling bias. TCRdb trimmed public reads at Q25 via fastp, called clones via MiXCR and kept in-frame beta chains. One record per CDR3 amino acid sequence lists the most common genes and DNA. The V and J calls come from TCRdb's annotation, not from the publication. Across this sample there are approximately 37,000 distinct CDR3 sequences, with roughly 80% seen only once. Jointly, the top ten make up under 45% of the sample.

Overall results and qualifications from the work: A significantly larger repertoire fraction was made up by the top 250 clones in tumors than in blood (p = 0.039). With just four to six patients in the study, the authors point out that the findings should be validated in a larger study. Comparison of CD4+ and CD8+ T cell repertoires was precluded by the use of bulk unsorted samples. Because only the TCR beta chain was sequenced and unpaired alpha chains were not captured, true repertoire diversity is likely underestimated. Repertoire overlap was higher between tumor regions (mean roughly 35%) than tumor-adjacent (17%) or tumor-blood (about 14%) pairs, consistent with antigen-driven expansion.

Total RNA and DNA were co-extracted without cell sorting from around 20-30 mg of bulk tissue using the AllPrep DNA/RNA mini kit. Between late 2015 and early 2016, 4 or 5 patients in China with histopathologically diagnosed primary liver carcinoma had their tumors surgically resected. Chronic HBV infection was present in the patients, and the patients were treatment-naive at sampling. Each fresh piece of tumor and adjacent tissue was cut in two, with one half stored in RNAlater at -80 degrees C and the other half sent for histology. The sequenced sample consisted of tumor-adjacent normal liver tissue. The rearranged chain carries TRBV12-3 or TRBV12-4 and TRBJ2-3; TRBD2 is perhaps the D gene, given 5 matching bases. The sequence came from a man aged 40-49 years with primary liver carcinoma and hepatitis B virus infection. The DNA sequence is as follows: TGTGCCAGCAGATCTGCGAGCGGACGCACAGATACGCAGAATTTT. Its translation reads: CASRSASGRTDTQNF.